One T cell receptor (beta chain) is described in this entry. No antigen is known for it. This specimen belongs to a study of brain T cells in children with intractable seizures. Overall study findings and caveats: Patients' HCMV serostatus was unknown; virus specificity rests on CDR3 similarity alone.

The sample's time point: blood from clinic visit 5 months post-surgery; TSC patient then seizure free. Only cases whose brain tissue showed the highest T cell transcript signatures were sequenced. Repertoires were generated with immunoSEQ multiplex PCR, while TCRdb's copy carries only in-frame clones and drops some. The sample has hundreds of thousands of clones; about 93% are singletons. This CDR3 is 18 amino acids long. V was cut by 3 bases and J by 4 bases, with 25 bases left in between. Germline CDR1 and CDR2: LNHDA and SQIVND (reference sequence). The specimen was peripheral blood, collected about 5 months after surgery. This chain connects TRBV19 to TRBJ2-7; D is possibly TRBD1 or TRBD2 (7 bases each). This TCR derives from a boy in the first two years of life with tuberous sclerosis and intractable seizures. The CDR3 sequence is CASSIGLADLRGRYEQYF. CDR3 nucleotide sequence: TGTGCCAGTAGTATCGGTCTAGCGGATTTAAGGGGGCGGTACGAGCAGTACTTC.